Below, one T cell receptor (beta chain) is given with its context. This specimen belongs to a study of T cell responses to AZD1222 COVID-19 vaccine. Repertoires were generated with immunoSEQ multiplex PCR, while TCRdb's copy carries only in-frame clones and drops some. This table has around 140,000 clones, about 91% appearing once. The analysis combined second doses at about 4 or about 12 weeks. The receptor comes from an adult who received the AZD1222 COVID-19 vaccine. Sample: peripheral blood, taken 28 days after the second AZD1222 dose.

CDR3 DNA sequence: TGTGCCAGTAGTACGGGCCGTTCGTACTATGGCTACACCTTC. Its protein is CASSTGRSYYGYTF. The J gene is TRBJ1-2, the V gene TRBV19, with unresolved D. Germline assignment: CDR1 LNHDA and CDR2 SQIVND (reference sequence). V lost 4 bases, J lost 3 bases, and 12 bases lay in between. This CDR3 spans 14 amino acids.